This TCR beta chain was sequenced in a study of blood T cell repertoires in COVID-19. Turning to the study itself: Acute and convalescent COVID-19 samples came from the United States, Italy and Spain. In each case, the material was cDNA or gDNA derived from T cells, B-cell-depleted T cells, or PBMCs.

Authors' methods: It was from reference gene primer amplification that nucleated cell counts were estimated. Generated by immunoSEQ multiplex PCR, the TCRdb table keeps only in-frame clones and is missing some. Clone size and the V and J calls come from that table; the DNA yielded D and trimming. The data show approximately 220,000 clones, with about 87% seen just once and roughly 3% held by the top ten. The receptor's source is a man aged 55 to 70 with acute or convalescent COVID-19. The source material was peripheral blood.

CDR3 residues: CASSLLGQGGYGYTF. In DNA, the CDR3 is TGTGCCAGCAGTTTATTGGGACAGGGCGGCTATGGCTACACCTTC. The rearrangement uses TRBV27 and TRBJ1-2; TRBD1 matches at 9 bases. J was trimmed by 4 bases and V by 1 base; bases with no gene match: 4. The CDR3 sequence is 15 residues long. The germline CDR1 and CDR2 sequences are MNHEY and SMNVEV (reference sequence).